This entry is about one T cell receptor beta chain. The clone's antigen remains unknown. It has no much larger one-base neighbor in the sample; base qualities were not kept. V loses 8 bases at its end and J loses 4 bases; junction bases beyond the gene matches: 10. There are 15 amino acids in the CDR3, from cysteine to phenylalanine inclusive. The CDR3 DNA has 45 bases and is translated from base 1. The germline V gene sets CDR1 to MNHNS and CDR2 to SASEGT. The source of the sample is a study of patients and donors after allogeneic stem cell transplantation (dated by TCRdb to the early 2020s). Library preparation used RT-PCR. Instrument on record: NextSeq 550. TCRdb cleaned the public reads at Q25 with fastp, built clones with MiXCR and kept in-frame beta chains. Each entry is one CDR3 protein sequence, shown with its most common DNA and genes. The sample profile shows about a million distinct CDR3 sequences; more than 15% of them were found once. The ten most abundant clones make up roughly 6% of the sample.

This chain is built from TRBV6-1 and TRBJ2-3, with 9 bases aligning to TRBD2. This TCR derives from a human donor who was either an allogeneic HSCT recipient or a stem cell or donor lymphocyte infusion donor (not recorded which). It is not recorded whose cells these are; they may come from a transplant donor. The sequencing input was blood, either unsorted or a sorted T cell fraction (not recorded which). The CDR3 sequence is CASSRASGNADTQYF. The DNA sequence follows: TGTGCCAGCTCCCGCGCTAGCGGGAATGCAGATACGCAGTATTTT.